What follows is one T cell receptor (beta chain) and its context. Random hexamers were used to reverse transcribe the RNA input (about 0.45 to 1 ug). The immunoSEQ assay covered 54 Vbeta and 13 Jbeta segments for CDR3. One entry per CDR3 protein, called by TCRdb with MiXCR from the immunoSEQ multiplex PCR reads. The data hold about 160,000 distinct CDR3 sequences, with 93% observed a single time. The germline V gene has CDR1 SNHLY and CDR2 FYNNEI. V was clipped by 7 bases and J by 4 bases, with 19 bases between them. The CDR3 is 15 amino acids. This entry is derived from a study of CD8 T cells in Susac syndrome. The authors carried out high-throughput sequencing of TCR beta. They applied it to CD8+ and CD4+ T cells obtained from blood. Age- and sex-matched healthy donors served as the control group. The CD8+ and CD4+ T cells were negatively isolated, with the TEMRA cells enriched by FACS.

The chain employs TRBV2 and TRBJ1-1, with TRBD1 as a possible D gene (5 bases). The material sequenced was CD4+ T cells from PBMCs. The origin of this receptor is a human donor in good health. This chain's CDR3 is CASISLGVSGTEAFF. The CDR3 nucleotides read TGTGCCAGCATTAGTTTGGGGGTTTCGGGCACTGAAGCTTTCTTT.